This passage covers 5 T cell receptor beta chains from one sample sequenced in a study of control samples from healthy donors and cancer patients (dated by TCRdb to 2018 to 2021). The method behind the library was the immunoSEQ multiplex PCR assay. What TCRdb holds here is the immuneACCESS table cut down to in-frame rearrangements. Part of the clones is not present; checked against another copy, under half of the missing clones reflect an unresolved V gene, and the others are unexplained. The table for this sample lists some 71,000 clones; 85% to 90% of them were counted only once. The ten largest make up under 20% of the sample. Sequenced material: PBMCs. These receptor sequences come from a man between 60 and 70 years old with lung cancer.

The gene calls are TRBV7-3 and TRBJ2-3, with 15 nucleotides matching TRBD2. Germline CDR1 is SGHTA and CDR2 is FQGTGA. V gave up 4 bases and J gave up 5 bases; unmatched junction bases: 7. This CDR3 is 17 amino acids long. The CDR3 nucleotides are TGTGCCAGCAGCTCCGGACTAGCGGGGGGGCTGCTAGATACGCAGTATTTT. Amino acids: CASSSGLAGGLLDTQYF.

The chain links TRBV24-1 to TRBJ2-3; D might be TRBD2 (7 bases). V was shortened by 3 bases and J by 2 bases, with 20 bases between the two germline ends. Germline assignment: CDR1 KGHDR and CDR2 SFDVKD. This CDR3 contains 18 residues. In DNA form, the CDR3 reads TGTGCCACCAGTGATCCCCGGACTCGCGGGGGCTCCACAGATACGCAGTATTTT. The encoded protein is CATSDPRTRGGSTDTQYF.

The rearrangement joins TRBV10-3 to TRBJ2-7; tentatively, D is TRBD2 (5 bases). Germline V gene sequence: CDR1 ENHRY, CDR2 SYGVKD. The CDR3 is made up of 15 amino acids. Trimming shortened V by 5 bases and J by 0 bases, and 14 bases separated the two germline ends. CDR3: CAISSSLQTSYEQYF. CDR3 DNA: TGTGCCATCAGTTCTAGCCTCCAGACCTCCTACGAGCAGTACTTC.

This chain connects TRBV18 to TRBJ2-7; D might be TRBD2 (5 bases). The CDR3 consists of 16 residues. Trimming took 3 bases from V and 0 from J, leaving 15 bases between them. The germline gives CDR1 KGHSH, CDR2 LQKENI. The CDR3: CASSPMALGSSYEQYV. In DNA form, the CDR3 reads TGTGCCAGCTCACCCATGGCGTTGGGGAGCTCCTACGAGCAGTACGTC.

This rearrangement joins TRBV6-5 to TRBJ1-4, with no clear D. Germline values: CDR1 MNHEY, CDR2 SVGAGI. Trimming removed 4 bases at V and 5 bases at J, with 11 bases between. CDR3 length: 14 amino acids. The CDR3 DNA is TGTGCCAGCAGTTTGGACGGCGAGAATGAAAAACTGTTTTTT. It translates to CASSLDGENEKLFF.